These 12 T cell receptor beta chains were all obtained from the same sample, sequenced in a study of regulatory T cells in long-lasting Graves disease. Time point here: persistent/refractory GD, antithyroid drugs over 5 years with positive TRAb. Scientists built the TCR library using RNA that was extracted from PBMCs. CDR3-region Arm-PCR and iRepertoire HTBI primers produced the TCR beta libraries. One entry per CDR3 protein, called by TCRdb with MiXCR from the multiplex PCR reads. The table lists around 460,000 distinct CDR3 sequences, approximately 23% of them singletons. Sequencing used peripheral blood mononuclear cells (PBMCs), obtained when the disease was refractory, from a patient treated with antithyroid drugs. Receptor source: a female donor with Graves disease.

The rearrangement uses TRBV19 and TRBJ2-5; 9 nucleotides align to TRBD1. Germline loops: CDR1 LNHDA, CDR2 SQIVND (reference sequence). This CDR3 region has 13 residues. V was pared by 6 bases and J by 4 bases, with 3 bases of the junction left unmatched. CDR3 loop: CASRDRGGETQYF. The DNA for the CDR3 is TGTGCCAGTAGGGACAGGGGCGGAGAGACCCAGTACTTC.

The V and J genes are TRBV5-6 and TRBJ2-1; 7 nucleotides agree with TRBD2. Germline CDR1 is SGHDT and CDR2 is YYEEEE. J gave up 4 bases and V 0 bases, and 7 bases lay outside the gene matches. The length of the CDR3 is 16 residues. This CDR3 is CASSLGRRELYNEQFF. The CDR3 DNA is TGTGCCAGCAGCTTGGGTCGGCGGGAGCTATACAATGAGCAGTTCTTC.

V usage is TRBV13 and J usage is TRBJ2-6; D tentatively reads TRBD1 or TRBD2 (6 bases each). The V and J ends lost 10 bases and 3 bases respectively, with 28 bases between them. CDR3 size: 19 residues. CDR1 is PRHDT and CDR2 is FYEKMQ in the germline V gene (reference sequence). The CDR3 loop is CATHVGAATFGGGANVLTF. In DNA, the CDR3 is TGTGCCACCCATGTGGGGGCAGCTACCTTCGGGGGTGGGGCCAACGTCCTGACTTTC.

The V and J genes are TRBV6-1 and TRBJ2-6; a weak D match, TRBD1 (6 bases). The CDR3 totals 15 residues. Germline V gene sequence: CDR1 MNHNS, CDR2 SASEGT. Trimming shortened V by 6 bases and J by 4 bases, and 13 bases separated the two germline ends. The CDR3 region has the DNA TGTGCCAGCAGAACCGACAGGTCCGGGGCCAACGTCCTGACTTTC. Its protein product is CASRTDRSGANVLTF.

There are a few counts of this clonotype. This chain joins TRBV11-2 and TRBJ2-7, with D unresolved. Germline CDR1 reads SGHAT; CDR2 reads FQNNGV. CDR3 length: 12 residues. V dropped 5 bases and J dropped 4 bases, with 9 bases sitting between them. CDR3 DNA sequence: TGTGCCAGCAGCAGGTCAGGTTACGAGCAGTACTTC. It specifies CASSRSGYEQYF.

In its sample, this clonotype was seen a few times. V gene TRBV30 combines with J gene TRBJ1-5, with TRBD1 matching over 11 bases. V was clipped by 3 bases and J by 5 bases; unmatched bases: 3. The CDR3 loop spans 14 amino acids. Germline values: CDR1 GTSNPN, CDR2 SVGIG (reference sequence). CDR3 protein: CAWRDRGRHQPQHF. The CDR3, as DNA: TGTGCCTGGAGGGACAGGGGGCGCCATCAGCCCCAGCATTTT.

The CDR3 sequence is CASSRGGQGLIYSQYF. The CDR3 nucleotides read TGTGCCAGCAGCCGAGGGGGACAGGGATTAATATACTCCCAGTACTTC. The chain is built from TRBV9 and TRBJ2-5; TRBD1 agrees at 9 bases. The CDR3 runs 16 residues. The germline gives CDR1 SGDLS, CDR2 YYNGEE. Trimming removed 4 bases from V and 9 bases from J; junction bases left unmatched: 16.

The rearrangement links TRBV30 to TRBJ2-7; TRBD2 aligns across 13 bases. V shed 4 bases and J 7 bases; nucleotides not matched to a gene: 4. The germline gives CDR1 GTSNPN, CDR2 SVGIG (reference sequence). The CDR3 covers 13 residues. CDR3 sequence (DNA): TGTGCCTGGACTTGGACTAGCGGGGGAGAGCAGTACTTC. It yields the protein CAWTWTSGGEQYF.

This clonotype occurred once. This may be a read error: a much more frequent sequence differs by one nucleotide. The chain employs TRBV30 and TRBJ1-1; 7 bases map to TRBD1. Germline-derived CDR1 and CDR2 are GTSNPN and SVGIG (reference sequence). This CDR3 is built from 12 residues. The CDR3 region is CTWSPGGTEAFF. The CDR3 region has the DNA TGTACCTGGAGTCCAGGGGGCACTGAAGCTTTCTTT.

On this clonotype itself: The junction does not match germline at one end; this may be a read error. The rearrangement joins TRBV12-3 or TRBV12-4 to TRBJ1-1, with 7 bases aligning to TRBD1. This CDR3 has 16 residues. The chain's CDR3 is CASSRTTGAMNTEALF. CDR3 nucleotides: TGTGCCAGCAGTCGTACAACAGGGGCCATGAACACAGAAGCTCTCTTT.

The chain uses TRBV6-2 or TRBV6-3 and TRBJ2-6; the D is unclear. Trimming shortened V by 7 bases and J by 2 bases, and 6 bases separated the two germline ends. Germline V gene data show CDR1 as MNHEY and CDR2 as SVGEGT. The length of the CDR3 is 13 residues. CDR3: CASTFPGANVLTF. CDR3 coding DNA: TGTGCCAGCACTTTCCCTGGGGCCAACGTCCTGACTTTC.

This clonotype appeared many times. V usage is TRBV2 and J usage is TRBJ1-4, with 10 bases aligning to TRBD1. Per germline, CDR1 SNHLY and CDR2 FYNNEI. V trimming: 5 bases; J trimming: 4 bases; junction bases outside the gene matches: 7. This CDR3 has 16 residues. The CDR3, as DNA: TGTGCCAGCAGTCGACAGGGGGCCGGGAGTAATGAAAAACTGTTTTTT. It codes for CASSRQGAGSNEKLFF.